This T cell receptor (beta chain) comes out of a study of shared clonotypes between healthy human individuals. Study-level background: Donors consisted of two women and three men between 18 and 49.

Adult Caucasians living in Nashville, Tennessee made up all of the donors. In its sample, this clone was seen once. The repertoire was sequenced with immunoSEQ multiplex PCR; TCRdb's copy has only in-frame clones and lacks some. The sample comprises roughly 530,000 clones, 90% to 96% of which are singletons, and about 0.057% rests with the top ten. This CDR3 has 15 residues. CDR1 and CDR2 from the germline V gene are SEHNR and FQNEAQ (reference sequence). Trimming took 5 bases from V and 5 from J, leaving 16 bases between them. The sequenced sample was naive CD4+ T cells sorted from blood. Subset noted: CD45RA+ positively selected. The chain recombines TRBV7-9 with TRBJ2-1; D possibly corresponds to TRBD2 (6 bases). The TCR originated in a woman aged 25 to 45 in good health. The CDR3 region is CASSTIGGKNNEQFF. CDR3 sequence (DNA): TGTGCCAGCAGCACCATCGGAGGGAAAAACAATGAGCAGTTCTTC.